One and the same sample provided the 11 T cell receptor beta chains below, sequenced in a study of cytomegalovirus exposure and HLA in healthy donors. With 60 Vbeta and 13 Jbeta primers, the PCR was carried out. The assay was immunoSEQ multiplex PCR, and TCRdb's table has in-frame clones only and misses some. The table records about 150,000 clones, approximately 85% of them present only once. Specimen: PBMCs. All receptors come from a man aged 45-60 years in good health and CMV-seropositive.

Here the CDR3 reads CAWGTSGTPNTEAFF. The CDR3 nucleotides read TGTGCCTGGGGTACCTCCGGGACTCCCAACACTGAAGCTTTCTTT. The chain employs TRBV30 and TRBJ1-1; possibly TRBD1 for D (5 bases). Between the trimmed V and J ends, which lost 5 bases and 2 bases, there was a span of 18 bases. The CDR3 is 15 residues long. Germline CDR1 is GTSNPN and CDR2 is SVGIG (reference sequence).

The chain links TRBV29-1 to TRBJ2-3, with TRBD1 as a possible D gene (5 bases). V was cut by 4 bases and J by 6 bases, with 11 bases left in between. CDR1 is SQVTM, CDR2 ANQGSEA, per germline. The CDR3 sequence is 12 residues long. CDR3 protein: CSVVQEGDTQYF. CDR3 nucleotides: TGCAGCGTTGTACAGGAAGGGGATACGCAGTATTTT.

This chain links TRBV27 with TRBJ2-5; perhaps TRBD1 as D (6 bases). From germline, CDR1 is MNHEY and CDR2 SMNVEV (reference sequence). V was pared by 3 bases and J by 0 bases, with 14 bases between. There are 16 residues in the CDR3. CDR3 region: CASSLIAGTYQETQYF. The CDR3 region has the DNA TGTGCCAGCAGTTTGATTGCCGGGACATACCAAGAGACCCAGTACTTC.

The chain uses TRBV6-5 and TRBJ2-7; 7 nucleotides agree with TRBD2. Germline assignment: CDR1 MNHEY and CDR2 SVGAGI. This CDR3 comprises 14 residues. Losses at the gene ends were 8 bases for V and 4 bases for J; bases not matched to a gene: 11. For the CDR3, the DNA is TGTGCCAGCTGGGGCCGGGGGGAGTCGTACGAGCAGTACTTC. Its translation is CASWGRGESYEQYF.

The V and J genes are TRBV28 and TRBJ1-5; D ambiguous. Per germline, CDR1 MDHEN and CDR2 SYDVKM. CDR3 length: 14 residues. Trimming took 4 bases from V and 5 from J, leaving 12 bases between them. The CDR3 nucleotides are TGTGCCAGCAGTTCAGAGACAAGTTATCAGCCCCAGCATTTT. Amino acids: CASSSETSYQPQHF.

This clone has a single count. The chain recombines TRBV5-1 with TRBJ1-4, with 8 bases aligning to TRBD1. CDR1 is SGHRS, CDR2 YFSETQ, per germline. J gave up 8 bases and V 2 bases, and 5 bases lay outside the gene matches. This CDR3 region has 14 residues. DNA for the CDR3: TGCGCCAGCAGCTTCGGACAGGGAAGCGAAAAACTGTTTTTT. Residues: CASSFGQGSEKLFF. Drawing the rest from reference TRBV5-1 and TRBJ1-4, the complete variable domain is KAGVTQTPRYLIKTRGQQVTLSCSPISGHRSVSWYQQTPGQGLQFLFEYFSETQRNKGNFPGRFSGRQFSNSRSEMNVSTLELGDSALYLCASSFGQGSEKLFFGSGTQLSVL.

The chain joins TRBV6-6 to TRBJ2-7, with 7 bases lining up with TRBD1. Germline V lookup: CDR1 MNHNY, CDR2 SVGAGI (reference sequence). With 6 bases clipped from V and 5 bases from J, the junction kept 7 bases outside the gene matches. The CDR3 contains 13 residues. The CDR3: CASRQTGNDEQYF. The CDR3 nucleotides are TGTGCCAGCAGACAGACAGGGAACGACGAGCAGTACTTC.

V is TRBV29-1 and J is TRBJ2-1; 13 nucleotides match TRBD2. Germline V gene data show CDR1 as SQVTM and CDR2 as ANQGSEA. This CDR3 contains 16 residues. V was clipped by 7 bases and J by 3 bases; unmatched bases: 9. The CDR3 loop reads CSARRGTSGNYNEQFF. Here the CDR3 DNA reads TGCAGCGCCCGGAGAGGGACTAGCGGGAACTACAATGAGCAGTTCTTC.

The rearrangement links TRBV7-2 to TRBJ2-1, with D possibly matching TRBD2 (7 bases). The CDR3 totals 15 residues. Germline values: CDR1 SGHTA, CDR2 FQGNSA. V lost 1 base to trimming and J lost 9 bases, with 16 bases between them. The CDR3, as DNA: TGTGCCAGCAGCTTAGGGGGGGGCGGGGGCGTTGAGCAGTTCTTC. The encoded protein is CASSLGGGGGVEQFF.

This sequence joins TRBV27 and TRBJ1-5; possibly TRBD1 for D (6 bases). The CDR3 sequence is 12 residues long. The germline V gene has CDR1 MNHEY and CDR2 SMNVEV (reference sequence). V was cut by 6 bases and J by 6 bases, with 9 bases left in between. DNA for the CDR3: TGTGCCAGCAGGACAGGTCCTCAGCCCCAGCATTTT. It codes for CASRTGPQPQHF.

The chain recombines TRBV28 with TRBJ2-7; 8 bases map to TRBD1. Losses at the gene ends were 2 bases for V and 4 bases for J; bases not matched to a gene: 10. Germline values: CDR1 MDHEN, CDR2 SYDVKM. The CDR3 covers 16 residues. In nucleotides, the CDR3 is TGTGCCAGCAGTTTAGGTGCAGGGGGCAATGGGTACGAGCAGTACTTC. As protein: CASSLGAGGNGYEQYF.